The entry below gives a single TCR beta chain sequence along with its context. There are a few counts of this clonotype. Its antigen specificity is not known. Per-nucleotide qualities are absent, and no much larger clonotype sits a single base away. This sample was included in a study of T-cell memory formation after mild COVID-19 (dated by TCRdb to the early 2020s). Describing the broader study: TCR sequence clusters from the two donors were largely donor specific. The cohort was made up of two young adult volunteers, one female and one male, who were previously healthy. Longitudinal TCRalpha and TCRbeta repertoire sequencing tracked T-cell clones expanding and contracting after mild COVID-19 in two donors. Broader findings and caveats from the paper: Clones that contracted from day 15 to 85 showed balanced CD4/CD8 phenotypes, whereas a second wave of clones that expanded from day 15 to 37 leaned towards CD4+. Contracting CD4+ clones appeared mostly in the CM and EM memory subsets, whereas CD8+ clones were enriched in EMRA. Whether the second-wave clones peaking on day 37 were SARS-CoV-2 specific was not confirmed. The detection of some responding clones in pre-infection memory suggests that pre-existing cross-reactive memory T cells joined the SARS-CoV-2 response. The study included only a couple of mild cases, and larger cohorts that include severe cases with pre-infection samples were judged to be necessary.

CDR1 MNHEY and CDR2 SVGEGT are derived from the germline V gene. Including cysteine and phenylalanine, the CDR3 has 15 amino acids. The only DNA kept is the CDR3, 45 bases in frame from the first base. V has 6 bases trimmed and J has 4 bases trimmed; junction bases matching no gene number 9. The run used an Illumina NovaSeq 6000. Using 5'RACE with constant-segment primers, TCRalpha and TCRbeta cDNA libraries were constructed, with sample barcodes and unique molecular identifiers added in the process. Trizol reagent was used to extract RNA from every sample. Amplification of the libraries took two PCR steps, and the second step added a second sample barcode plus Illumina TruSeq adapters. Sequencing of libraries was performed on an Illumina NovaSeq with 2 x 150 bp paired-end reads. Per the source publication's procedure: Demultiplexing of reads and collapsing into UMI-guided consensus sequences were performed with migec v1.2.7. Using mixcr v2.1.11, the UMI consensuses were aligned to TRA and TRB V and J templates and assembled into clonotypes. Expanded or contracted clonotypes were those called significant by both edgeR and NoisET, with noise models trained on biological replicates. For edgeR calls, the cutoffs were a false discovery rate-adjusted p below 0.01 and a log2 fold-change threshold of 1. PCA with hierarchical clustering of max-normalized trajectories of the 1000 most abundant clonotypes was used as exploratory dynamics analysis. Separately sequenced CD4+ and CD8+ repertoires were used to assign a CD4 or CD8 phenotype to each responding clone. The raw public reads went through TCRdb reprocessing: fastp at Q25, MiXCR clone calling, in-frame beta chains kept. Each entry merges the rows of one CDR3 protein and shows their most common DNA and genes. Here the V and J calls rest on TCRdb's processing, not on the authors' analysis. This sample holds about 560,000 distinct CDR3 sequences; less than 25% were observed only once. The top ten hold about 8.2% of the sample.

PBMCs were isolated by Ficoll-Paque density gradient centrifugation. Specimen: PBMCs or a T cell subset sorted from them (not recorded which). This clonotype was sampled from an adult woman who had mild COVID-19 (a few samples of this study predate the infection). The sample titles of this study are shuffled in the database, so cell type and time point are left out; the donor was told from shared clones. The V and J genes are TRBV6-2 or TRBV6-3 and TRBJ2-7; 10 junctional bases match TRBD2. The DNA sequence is TGTGCCAGCAGAGGAACCCTAGCGGGAGCTTACGAGCAGTACTTC. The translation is CASRGTLAGAYEQYF.